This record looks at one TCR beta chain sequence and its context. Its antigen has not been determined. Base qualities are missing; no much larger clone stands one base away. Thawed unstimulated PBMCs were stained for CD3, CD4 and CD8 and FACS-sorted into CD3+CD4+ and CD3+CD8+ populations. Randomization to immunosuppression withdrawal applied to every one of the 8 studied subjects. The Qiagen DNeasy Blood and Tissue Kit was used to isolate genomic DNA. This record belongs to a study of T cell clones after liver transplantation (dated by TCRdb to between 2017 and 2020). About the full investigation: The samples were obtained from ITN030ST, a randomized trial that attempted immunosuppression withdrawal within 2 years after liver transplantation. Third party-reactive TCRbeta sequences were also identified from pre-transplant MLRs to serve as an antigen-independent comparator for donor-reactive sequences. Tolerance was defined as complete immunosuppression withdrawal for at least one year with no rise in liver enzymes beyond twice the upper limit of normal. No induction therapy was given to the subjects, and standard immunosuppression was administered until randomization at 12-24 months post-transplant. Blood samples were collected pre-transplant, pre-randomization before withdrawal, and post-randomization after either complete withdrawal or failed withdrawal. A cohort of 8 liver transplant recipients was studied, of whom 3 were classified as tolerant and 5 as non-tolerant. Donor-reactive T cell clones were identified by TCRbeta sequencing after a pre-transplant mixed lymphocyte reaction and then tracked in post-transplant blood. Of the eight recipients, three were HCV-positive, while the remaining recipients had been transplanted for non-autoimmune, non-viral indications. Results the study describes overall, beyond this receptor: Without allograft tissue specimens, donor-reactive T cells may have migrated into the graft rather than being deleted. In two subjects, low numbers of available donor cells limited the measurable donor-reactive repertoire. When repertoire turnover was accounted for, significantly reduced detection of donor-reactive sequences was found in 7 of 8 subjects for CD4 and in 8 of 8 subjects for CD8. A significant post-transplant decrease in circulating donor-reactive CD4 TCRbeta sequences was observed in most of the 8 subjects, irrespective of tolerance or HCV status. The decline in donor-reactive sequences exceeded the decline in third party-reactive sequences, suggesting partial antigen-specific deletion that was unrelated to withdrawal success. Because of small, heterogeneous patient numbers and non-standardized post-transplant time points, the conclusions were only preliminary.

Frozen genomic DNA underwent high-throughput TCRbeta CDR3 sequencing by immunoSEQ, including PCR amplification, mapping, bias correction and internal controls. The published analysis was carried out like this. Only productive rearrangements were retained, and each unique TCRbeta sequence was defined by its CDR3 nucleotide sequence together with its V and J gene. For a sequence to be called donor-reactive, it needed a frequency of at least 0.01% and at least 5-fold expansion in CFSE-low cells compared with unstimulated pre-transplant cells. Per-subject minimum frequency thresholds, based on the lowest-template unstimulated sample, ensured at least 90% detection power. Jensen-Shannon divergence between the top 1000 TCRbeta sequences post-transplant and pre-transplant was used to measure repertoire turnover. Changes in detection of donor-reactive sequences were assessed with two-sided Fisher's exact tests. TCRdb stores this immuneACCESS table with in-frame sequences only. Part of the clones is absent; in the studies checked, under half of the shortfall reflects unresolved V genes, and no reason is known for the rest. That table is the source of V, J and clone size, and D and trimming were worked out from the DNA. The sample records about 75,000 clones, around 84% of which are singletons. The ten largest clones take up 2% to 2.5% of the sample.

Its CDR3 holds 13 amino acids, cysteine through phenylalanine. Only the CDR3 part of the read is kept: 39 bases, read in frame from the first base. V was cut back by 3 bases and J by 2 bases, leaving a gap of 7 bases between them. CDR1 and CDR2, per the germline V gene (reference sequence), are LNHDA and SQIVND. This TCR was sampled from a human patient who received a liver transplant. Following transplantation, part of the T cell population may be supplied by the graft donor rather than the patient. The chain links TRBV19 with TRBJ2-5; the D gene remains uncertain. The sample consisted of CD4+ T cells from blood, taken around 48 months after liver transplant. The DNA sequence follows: TGTGCCAGTAGTATCGACCTTCAAGAGACCCAGTACTTC. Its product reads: CASSIDLQETQYF.